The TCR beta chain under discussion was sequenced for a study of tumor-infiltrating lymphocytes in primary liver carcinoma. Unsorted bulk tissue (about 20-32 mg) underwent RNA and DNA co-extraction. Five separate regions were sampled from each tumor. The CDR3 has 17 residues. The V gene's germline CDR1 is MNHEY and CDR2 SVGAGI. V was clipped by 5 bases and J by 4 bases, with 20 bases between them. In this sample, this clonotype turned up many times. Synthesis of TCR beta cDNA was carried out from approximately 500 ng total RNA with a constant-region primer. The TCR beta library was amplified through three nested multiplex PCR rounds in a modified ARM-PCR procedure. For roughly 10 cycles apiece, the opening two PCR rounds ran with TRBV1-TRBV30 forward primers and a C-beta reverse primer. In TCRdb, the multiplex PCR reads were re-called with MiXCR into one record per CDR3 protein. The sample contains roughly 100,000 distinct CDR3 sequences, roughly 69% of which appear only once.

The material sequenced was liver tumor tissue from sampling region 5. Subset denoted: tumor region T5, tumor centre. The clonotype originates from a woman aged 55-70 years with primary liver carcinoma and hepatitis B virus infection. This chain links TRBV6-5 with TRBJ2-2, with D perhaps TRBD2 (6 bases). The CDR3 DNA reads TGTGCCAGCAGTACGAAAAGGGGAGGAGATGGCACCGGGGAGCTGTTTTTT. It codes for CASSTKRGGDGTGELFF.